Sequencing of this TCR beta chain was carried out in a study of T cells in Graves' hyperthyroidism and ophthalmopathy. The trim removed 2 bases at V and 0 bases at J, leaving 4 bases unmatched. Per the germline V gene, CDR1 is DFQATT and CDR2 is SNEGSKA (reference sequence). The CDR3 has 15 amino acids. The study excluded patients with uncontrolled infection, other autoimmune disease, pregnancy or lactation. The TCR beta CDR3 regions underwent amplification using RNA transcripts as the source. During a first-round RT-PCR of the TCR CDR3, the HTBI primer set was used. From the multiplex PCR reads, TCRdb called clonotypes with MiXCR, one entry per CDR3 protein. The sample contains roughly 250,000 distinct CDR3 sequences, approximately 21% of which appear only once.

The receptor was isolated from a man aged 25 to 40 with Graves' ophthalmopathy. The chain combines TRBV20-1 with TRBJ2-7, with 10 bases lining up with TRBD2. What was sequenced was blood. CDR3 nucleotide sequence: TGCAGTGCTAGAATGGGACTAGCGAACTCCTACGAGCAGTACTTC. It translates to CSARMGLANSYEQYF.